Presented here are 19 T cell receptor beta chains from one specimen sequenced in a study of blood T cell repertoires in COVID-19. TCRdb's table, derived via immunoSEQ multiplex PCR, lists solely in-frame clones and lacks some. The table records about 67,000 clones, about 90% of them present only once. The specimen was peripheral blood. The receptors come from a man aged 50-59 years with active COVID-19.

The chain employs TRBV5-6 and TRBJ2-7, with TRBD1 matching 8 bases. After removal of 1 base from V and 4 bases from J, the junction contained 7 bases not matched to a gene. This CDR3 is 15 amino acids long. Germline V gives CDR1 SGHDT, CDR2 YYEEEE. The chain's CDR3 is CASSLTGQGDYEQYF. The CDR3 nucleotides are TGTGCCAGCAGCTTGACAGGACAGGGTGATTACGAGCAGTACTTC.

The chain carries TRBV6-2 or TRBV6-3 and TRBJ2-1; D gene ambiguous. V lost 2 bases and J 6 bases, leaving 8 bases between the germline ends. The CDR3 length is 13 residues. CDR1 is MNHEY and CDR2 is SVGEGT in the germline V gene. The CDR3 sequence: CASSYLPLNEQFF. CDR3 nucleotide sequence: TGTGCCAGCAGTTACCTACCCCTCAATGAGCAGTTCTTC.

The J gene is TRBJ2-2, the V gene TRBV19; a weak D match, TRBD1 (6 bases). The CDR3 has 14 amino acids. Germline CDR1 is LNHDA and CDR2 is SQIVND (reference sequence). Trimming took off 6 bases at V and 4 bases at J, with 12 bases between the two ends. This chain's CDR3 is CASSDKGVTGELFF. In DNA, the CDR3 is TGTGCCAGTAGCGACAAGGGGGTCACCGGGGAGCTGTTTTTT.

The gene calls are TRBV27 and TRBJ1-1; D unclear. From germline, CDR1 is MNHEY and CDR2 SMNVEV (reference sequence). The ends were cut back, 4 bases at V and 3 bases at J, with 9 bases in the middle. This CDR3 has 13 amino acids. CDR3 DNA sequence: TGTGCCAGCAGTTCAAATCACTACACTGAAGCTTTCTTT. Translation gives CASSSNHYTEAFF.

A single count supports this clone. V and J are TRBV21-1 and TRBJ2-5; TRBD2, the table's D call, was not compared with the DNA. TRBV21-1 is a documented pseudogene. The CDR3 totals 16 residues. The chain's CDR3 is CASSKDSGLPQETQYF. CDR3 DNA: TGTGCCAGCAGCAAAGATTCAGGACTACCACAAGAGACCCAGTACTTC.

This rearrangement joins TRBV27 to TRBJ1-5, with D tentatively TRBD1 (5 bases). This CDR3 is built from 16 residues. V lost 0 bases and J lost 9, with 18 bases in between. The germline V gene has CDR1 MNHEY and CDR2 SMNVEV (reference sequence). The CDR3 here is CASSLSWSGSPGPQHF. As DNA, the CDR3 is TGTGCCAGCAGTTTATCATGGTCAGGGTCGCCGGGGCCCCAGCATTTT.

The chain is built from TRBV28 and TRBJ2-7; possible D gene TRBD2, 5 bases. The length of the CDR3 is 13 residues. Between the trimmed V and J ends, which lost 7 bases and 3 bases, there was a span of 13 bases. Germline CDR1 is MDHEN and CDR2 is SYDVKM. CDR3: CASNTGSGYEQYF. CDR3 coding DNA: TGTGCCAGCAATACGGGATCCGGCTACGAGCAGTACTTC.

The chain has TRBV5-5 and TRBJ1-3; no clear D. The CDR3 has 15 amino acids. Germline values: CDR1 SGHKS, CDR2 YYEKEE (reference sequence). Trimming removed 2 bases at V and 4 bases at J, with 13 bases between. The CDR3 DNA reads TGTGCCAGCAGCTTCGGTAGTACGAACGGAAACACCATATATTTT. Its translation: CASSFGSTNGNTIYF.

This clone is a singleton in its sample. CDR3 in amino acids: CASSLVQGQPQHF. DNA for the CDR3: TGTGCCAGCAGTTTGGTCCAGGGTCAGCCCCAGCATTTT. The J gene is TRBJ1-5, the V gene TRBV28, with D tentatively TRBD1 (5 bases). The CDR3 loop spans 13 amino acids. The V gene lost 3 bases and the J gene lost 6 bases, with 9 bases spanning the gap. Germline CDR1 is MDHEN and CDR2 is SYDVKM.

CDR3 nucleotides: TGTGCCAGCAGCTCACCTAGCGGGAGAGGATGGGGAGAGCAGTTCTTC. This sequence encodes CASSSPSGRGWGEQFF. The V and J genes are TRBV7-2 and TRBJ2-1, with 10 bases lining up with TRBD2. The CDR3 length is 16 residues. With 4 bases clipped from V and 10 bases from J, the junction kept 13 bases outside the gene matches. Germline CDR1 is SGHTA and CDR2 is FQGNSA.

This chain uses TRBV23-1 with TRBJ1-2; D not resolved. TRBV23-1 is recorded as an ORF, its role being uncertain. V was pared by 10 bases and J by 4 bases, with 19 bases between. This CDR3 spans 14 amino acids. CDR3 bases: TGCGCCATCCCGTATGGAGGGTACGGCTATGGCTACACCTTC. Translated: CAIPYGGYGYGYTF.

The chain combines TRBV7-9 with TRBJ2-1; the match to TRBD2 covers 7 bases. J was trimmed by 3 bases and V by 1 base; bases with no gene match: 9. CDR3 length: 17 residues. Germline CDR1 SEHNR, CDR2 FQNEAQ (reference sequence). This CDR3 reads CASSLGPGLAVYNEQFF. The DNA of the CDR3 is TGTGCCAGCAGCTTAGGCCCGGGGCTAGCGGTCTACAATGAGCAGTTCTTC.

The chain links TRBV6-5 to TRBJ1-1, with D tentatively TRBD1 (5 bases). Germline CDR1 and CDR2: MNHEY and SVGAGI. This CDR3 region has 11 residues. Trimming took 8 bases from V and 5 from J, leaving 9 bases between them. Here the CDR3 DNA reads TGTGCCAGCGGCGACAGAACTGAAGCTTTCTTT. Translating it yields CASGDRTEAFF.

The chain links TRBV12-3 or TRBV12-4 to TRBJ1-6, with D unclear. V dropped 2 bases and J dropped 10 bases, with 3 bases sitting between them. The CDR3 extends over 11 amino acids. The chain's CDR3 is CASSLSSPLHF. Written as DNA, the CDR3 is TGTGCCAGCAGTTTAAGCTCACCCCTCCACTTT.

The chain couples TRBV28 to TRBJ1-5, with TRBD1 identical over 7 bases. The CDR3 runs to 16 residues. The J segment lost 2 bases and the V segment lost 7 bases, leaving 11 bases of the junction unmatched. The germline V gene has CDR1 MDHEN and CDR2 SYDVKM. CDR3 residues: CASIPQAGGGNQPQHF. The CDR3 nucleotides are TGTGCCAGCATACCCCAGGCAGGGGGAGGCAATCAGCCCCAGCATTTT.

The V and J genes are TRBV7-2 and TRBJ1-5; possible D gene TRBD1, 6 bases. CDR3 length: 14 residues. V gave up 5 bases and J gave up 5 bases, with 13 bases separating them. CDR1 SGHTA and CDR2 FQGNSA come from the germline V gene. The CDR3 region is CASSLGRGHQPQHF. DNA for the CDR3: TGTGCCAGCAGCCTTGGGCGGGGGCATCAGCCCCAGCATTTT.

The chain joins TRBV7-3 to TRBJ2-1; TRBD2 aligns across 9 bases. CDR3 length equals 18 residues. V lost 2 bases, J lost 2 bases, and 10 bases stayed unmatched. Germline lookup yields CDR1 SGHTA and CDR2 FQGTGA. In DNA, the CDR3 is TGTGCCAGCAGCTTAGAGGGTAGCGGGAGAATGGCCTACAATGAGCAGTTCTTC. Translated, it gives CASSLEGSGRMAYNEQFF.

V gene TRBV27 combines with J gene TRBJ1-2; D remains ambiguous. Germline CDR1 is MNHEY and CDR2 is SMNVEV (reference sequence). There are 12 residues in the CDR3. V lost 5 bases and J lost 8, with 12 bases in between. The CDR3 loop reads CASSPSGRGYTF. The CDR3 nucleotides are TGTGCCAGCAGTCCCTCAGGTAGAGGCTACACCTTC.

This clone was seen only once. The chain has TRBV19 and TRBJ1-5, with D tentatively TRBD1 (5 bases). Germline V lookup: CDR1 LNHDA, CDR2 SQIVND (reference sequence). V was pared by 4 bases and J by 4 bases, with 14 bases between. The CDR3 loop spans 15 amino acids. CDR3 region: CASSNRQKFNQPQHF. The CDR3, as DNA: TGTGCCAGTAGTAACCGACAGAAGTTTAATCAGCCCCAGCATTTT.